One and the same sample provided the 17 T cell receptor beta chains below, sequenced in a study of Tregs in tolerant kidney transplant recipients (dated by TCRdb to 2018 to 2020). The library was produced with the immunoSEQ multiplex PCR assay. The table comes from immuneACCESS by way of TCRdb, which keeps in-frame sequences with V and J called. Part of the clones is missing from these tables; in studies checked, under half for an unresolved V gene and the rest for unknown reasons. Here the sample has under 300,000 clones; about 80% occur a single time. In total, the top ten clones hold 0.5% to 0.65% of the sample. Sequencing input: CD4+ T cells from blood. These receptors came from a human donor in good health.

This chain uses TRBV19 with TRBJ1-1; possibly TRBD1 for D (5 bases). Germline V gene data show CDR1 as LNHDA and CDR2 as SQIVND (reference sequence). The V gene lost 11 bases and the J gene lost 5 bases, with 18 bases spanning the gap. The CDR3 sequence is 13 residues long. The CDR3, as DNA: TGTGCCTGCAGGGCGGGCATCGGGACTGAAGCTTTCTTT. It specifies CACRAGIGTEAFF.

Remarks on this clone: A junction end diverges from the germline sequence, so it may reflect a read error. V usage is TRBV5-1 and J usage is TRBJ2-7; 12 bases fit TRBD2. CDR1 SGHRS and CDR2 YFSETQ come from the germline V gene. CDR3 length: 15 amino acids. CDR3 protein: CASSLGTSGIQGVNF. Written as DNA, the CDR3 is TGCGCCAGCAGCTTGGGGACTAGCGGGATACAAGGTGTGAACTTC.

The chain has TRBV7-2 and TRBJ1-4; D gene uncertain. There are 15 residues in the CDR3. From germline, CDR1 is SGHTA and CDR2 FQGNSA. V was clipped by 5 bases and J by 8 bases, with 18 bases between them. CDR3 sequence reads: CASSGRSLGREKLFF. The DNA for the CDR3 is TGTGCCAGCAGCGGCCGGTCCCTCGGGCGCGAAAAACTGTTTTTT.

The J gene is TRBJ1-4, the V gene TRBV7-2; D gene unclear. The germline V and J ends were trimmed by 0 bases and 8 bases, with 16 bases remaining between them. CDR1 and CDR2 from the germline V gene are SGHTA and FQGNSA. The CDR3 is 16 residues long. The CDR3 spells CASSLAGPEVREKLFF. The DNA for the CDR3 is TGTGCCAGCAGCTTAGCAGGGCCCGAAGTAAGAGAAAAACTGTTTTTT.

DNA for the CDR3: TGTGCCAGCAGTTCCCGGGAGGATGTCGATGAGCAGTTCTTC. It is translated as CASSSREDVDEQFF. The chain recombines TRBV27 with TRBJ2-1; 7 bases are shared with TRBD2. Trimming took 4 bases from V and 8 from J; bases not matched to a gene: 8. The CDR3 loop spans 14 amino acids. Per germline, CDR1 MNHEY and CDR2 SMNVEV (reference sequence).

V and J are TRBV27 and TRBJ1-6; TRBD1 matches 7 bases. V trimming: 6 bases; J trimming: 10 bases; junction bases outside the gene matches: 12. Germline loops: CDR1 MNHEY, CDR2 SMNVEV (reference sequence). The length of the CDR3 is 15 residues. CDR3 nucleotide sequence: TGTGCCAGCAGGCCACGGACAGGAGAGGGGTCACCCCTCCACTTT. It translates to CASRPRTGEGSPLHF.

V gene TRBV7-2 combines with J gene TRBJ1-5; no reliable D call. Germline values: CDR1 SGHTA, CDR2 FQGNSA. V was trimmed by 1 base and J by 1 base, leaving 8 bases between them. The CDR3 extends over 15 amino acids. CDR3: CASSLVLTSNQPQHF. The DNA for the CDR3 is TGTGCCAGCAGCTTAGTTTTGACAAGCAATCAGCCCCAGCATTTT.

The J gene is TRBJ2-3, the V gene TRBV19; 8 bases match TRBD1. From germline, CDR1 is LNHDA and CDR2 SQIVND (reference sequence). The CDR3 length is 13 residues. V dropped 6 bases and J dropped 2; count of bases not matched to a gene: 1. The CDR3 protein is CASRDRDTDTQYF. CDR3 nucleotides: TGTGCCAGTAGGGACAGGGACACAGATACGCAGTATTTT. Full variable domain (outside the CDR3, taken from reference TRBV19 and TRBJ2-3): DGGITQSPKYLFRKEGQNVTLSCEQNLNHDAMYWYRQDPGQGLRLIYYSQIVNDFQKGDIAEGYSVSREKKESFPLTVTSAQKNPTAFYLCASRDRDTDTQYFGPGTRLTVL.

The V gene is TRBV5-1, the J gene TRBJ1-1; weak D call: TRBD1 (6 bases). The CDR3 length is 14 residues. CDR1 is SGHRS and CDR2 is YFSETQ in the germline V gene. V lost 8 bases and J 0 bases, leaving 14 bases between the germline ends. CDR3 nucleotide sequence: TGCGCCAGTCACAGGGTTGAAATGAACACTGAAGCTTTCTTT. It yields the protein CASHRVEMNTEAFF.

Comment on this clone: At one of its ends the junction is not consistent with the germline gene, which may arise from a read error. V and J are TRBV7-2 and TRBJ1-2; TRBD1 agrees at 8 bases. Germline lookup yields CDR1 SGHTA and CDR2 FQGNSA. CDR3 length: 13 residues. The CDR3 loop is CASSPGTGYGHTF. CDR3 coding DNA: TGTGCCAGCAGCCCCGGGACAGGCTATGGCCACACCTTC. The full variable domain, with the rest looked up from reference TRBV7-2 and TRBJ1-2, is GAGVSQSPSNKVTEKGKDVELRCDPISGHTALYWYRQSLGQGLEFLIYFQGNSAPDKSGLPSDRFSAERTGGSVSTLTIQRTQQEDSAVYLCASSPGTGYGHTFGSGTRLTVV.

The V gene is TRBV5-1, the J gene TRBJ2-7, with 10 bases fitting TRBD1. With V trimmed by 7 bases and J by 5 bases, 6 bases remained unmatched. The V gene's germline CDR1 is SGHRS and CDR2 YFSETQ. The CDR3 is 13 amino acids. The CDR3 coding sequence is TGCGCCAGCCGGGACAGGGGTACCAACGAGCAGTACTTC. Translated: CASRDRGTNEQYF.

The rearrangement joins TRBV11-2 to TRBJ1-1; D is undetermined. Trimming cost V 5 bases and J 2 bases, with 9 bases left between them. The CDR3 has 13 residues. The germline V gene has CDR1 SGHAT and CDR2 FQNNGV. CDR3 sequence (DNA): TGTGCCAGCAGCAGGGTCGACAACACTGAAGCTTTCTTT. Translating it yields CASSRVDNTEAFF.

This chain joins TRBV2 and TRBJ2-6, with no clear D. The CDR3 totals 13 residues. Trimming left V 2 bases short and J 1 base short, with 0 bases between. Germline values: CDR1 SNHLY, CDR2 FYNNEI. DNA for the CDR3: TGTGCCAGCAGTGAATCTGGGGCCAACGTCCTGACTTTC. Its protein product is CASSESGANVLTF.

The V gene is TRBV23-1, the J gene TRBJ2-1; 8 nucleotides agree with TRBD2. TRBV23-1 is flagged as an ORF with uncertain function. The CDR3 length is 15 residues. V dropped 10 bases and J dropped 3; count of bases not matched to a gene: 11. In DNA form, the CDR3 reads TGCGCCACCCTAGTTAGCGGGACATTCTACAATGAGCAGTTCTTC. This translates into CATLVSGTFYNEQFF.

The rearrangement links TRBV4-1 to TRBJ2-7; 7 bases map to TRBD1. Germline loops: CDR1 MGHRA, CDR2 YSYEKL. The CDR3 is 15 amino acids. The trim removed 1 base at V and 1 base at J, leaving 4 bases unmatched. The DNA of the CDR3 is TGCGCCAGCAGCCAAGCCTCGGGACAGTCCTACGAGCAGTACTTC. Amino acid sequence: CASSQASGQSYEQYF.

This clone came up a few times. CDR3 amino acids: CASSVERYEQYF. CDR3 DNA: TGTGCCAGCAGCGTAGAGAGATACGAGCAGTACTTC. The V gene is TRBV5-4, the J gene TRBJ2-7, with no clear D. The CDR3 consists of 12 residues. The ends were cut back, 4 bases at V and 4 bases at J, with 9 bases in the middle. CDR1 SGHNT and CDR2 YYREEE come from the germline V gene (reference sequence).

This chain uses TRBV6-6 with TRBJ2-7, with unresolved D. The V gene's germline CDR1 is MNHNY and CDR2 SVGAGI (reference sequence). The V and J ends lost 5 bases and 0 bases respectively, with 11 bases between them. The CDR3 extends over 14 amino acids. CDR3 region: CASSPRGSSYEQYF. As DNA, the CDR3 is TGTGCCAGCAGTCCCCGAGGCAGCTCCTACGAGCAGTACTTC.